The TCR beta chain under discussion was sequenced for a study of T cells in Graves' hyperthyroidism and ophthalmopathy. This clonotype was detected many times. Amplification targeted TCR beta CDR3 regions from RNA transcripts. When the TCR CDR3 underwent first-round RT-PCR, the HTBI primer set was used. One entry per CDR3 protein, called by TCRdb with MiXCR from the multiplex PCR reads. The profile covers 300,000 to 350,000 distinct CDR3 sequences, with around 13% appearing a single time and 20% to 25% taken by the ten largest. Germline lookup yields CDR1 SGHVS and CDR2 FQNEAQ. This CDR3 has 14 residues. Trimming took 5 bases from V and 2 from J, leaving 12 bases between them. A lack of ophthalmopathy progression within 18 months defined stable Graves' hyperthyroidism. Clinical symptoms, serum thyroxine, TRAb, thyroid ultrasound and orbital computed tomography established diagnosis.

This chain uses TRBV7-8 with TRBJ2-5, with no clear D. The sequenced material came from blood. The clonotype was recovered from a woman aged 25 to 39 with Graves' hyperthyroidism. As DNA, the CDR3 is TGTGCCAGCAGCCATCCGATCCTTCAAGAGACCCAGTACTTC. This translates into CASSHPILQETQYF.